This T cell receptor beta chain was observed in a study of PD-1 blockade in classical Hodgkin lymphoma. Study information: Treatment was intravenous nivolumab, 3 mg/kg every 2 weeks, until progression.

Data came from immunoSEQ multiplex PCR; TCRdb stores just in-frame clones and leaves some out. The sample holds 35,000 to 50,000 clones, approximately 71% seen once. Indicated time point: cycle 4 day 1 (C4D1), after more than 5 weeks of nivolumab. All trial patients relapsed after autologous stem cell transplantation. The study, taken as a whole, reports: In CD4+ cells, TCR diversity went up significantly by C4D1, but in CD8+ cells it did not.

On this clone: Its antigen is currently unknown.

This CDR3 has 15 residues. Germline assignment: CDR1 LNHDA and CDR2 SQIVND (reference sequence). V lost 1 base, J lost 13 bases, and 8 bases stayed unmatched. This TCR derives from a human donor with classical Hodgkin lymphoma. The sequences come from peripheral blood mononuclear cells (PBMCs), collected before the fourth cycle of nivolumab. The chain carries TRBV19 and TRBJ2-1; 12 bases fit TRBD2. CDR3 sequence: CASSIGGGLAGIQFF. DNA for the CDR3: TGTGCCAGTAGTATAGGGGGAGGACTAGCGGGGATCCAGTTCTTC. Supplemented by reference TRBV19 and TRBJ2-1, the full variable domain reads DGGITQSPKYLFRKEGQNVTLSCEQNLNHDAMYWYRQDPGQGLRLIYYSQIVNDFQKGDIAEGYSVSREKKESFPLTVTSAQKNPTAFYLCASSIGGGLAGIQFFGPGTRLTVL.